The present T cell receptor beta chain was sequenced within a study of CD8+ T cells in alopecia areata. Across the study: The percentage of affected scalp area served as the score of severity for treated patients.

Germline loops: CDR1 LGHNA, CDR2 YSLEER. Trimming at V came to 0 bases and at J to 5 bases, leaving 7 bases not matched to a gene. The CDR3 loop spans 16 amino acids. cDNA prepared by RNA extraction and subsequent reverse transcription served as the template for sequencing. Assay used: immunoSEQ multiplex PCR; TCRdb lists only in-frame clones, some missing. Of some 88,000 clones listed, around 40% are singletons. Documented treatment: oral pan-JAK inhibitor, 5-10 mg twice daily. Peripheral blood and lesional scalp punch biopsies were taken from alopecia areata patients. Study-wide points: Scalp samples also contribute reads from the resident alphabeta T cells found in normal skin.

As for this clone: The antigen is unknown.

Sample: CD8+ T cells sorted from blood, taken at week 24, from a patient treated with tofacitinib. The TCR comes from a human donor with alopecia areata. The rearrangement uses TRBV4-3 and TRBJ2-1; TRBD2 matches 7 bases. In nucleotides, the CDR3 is TGCGCCAGCAGCCAAGACGGCGGGAGTTTCCACAATGAGCAGTTCTTC. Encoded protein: CASSQDGGSFHNEQFF.